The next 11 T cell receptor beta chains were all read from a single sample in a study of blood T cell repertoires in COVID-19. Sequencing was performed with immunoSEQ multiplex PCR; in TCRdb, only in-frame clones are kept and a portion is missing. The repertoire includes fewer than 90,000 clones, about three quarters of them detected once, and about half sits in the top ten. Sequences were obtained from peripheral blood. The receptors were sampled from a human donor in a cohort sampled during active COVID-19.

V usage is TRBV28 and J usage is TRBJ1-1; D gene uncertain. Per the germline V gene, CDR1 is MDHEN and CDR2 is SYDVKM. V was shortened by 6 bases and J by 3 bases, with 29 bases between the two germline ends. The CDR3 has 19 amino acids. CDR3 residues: CASSAVSGTAQSPDTEAFF. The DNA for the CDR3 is TGTGCCAGCAGCGCTGTCTCGGGAACCGCTCAATCCCCGGACACTGAAGCTTTCTTT.

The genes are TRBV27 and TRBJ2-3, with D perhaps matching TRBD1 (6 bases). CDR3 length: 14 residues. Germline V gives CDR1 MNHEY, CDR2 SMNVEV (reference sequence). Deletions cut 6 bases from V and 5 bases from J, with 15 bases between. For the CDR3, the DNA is TGTGCCAGCAGCCTACAGGGCAGAGGAGATACGCAGTATTTT. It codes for CASSLQGRGDTQYF.

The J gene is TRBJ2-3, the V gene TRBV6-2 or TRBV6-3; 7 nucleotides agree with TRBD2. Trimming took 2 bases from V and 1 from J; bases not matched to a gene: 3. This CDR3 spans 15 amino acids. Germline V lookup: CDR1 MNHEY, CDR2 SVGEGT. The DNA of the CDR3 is TGTGCCAGCAGTTACGTGGGACTACGCACAGATACGCAGTATTTT. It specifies CASSYVGLRTDTQYF.

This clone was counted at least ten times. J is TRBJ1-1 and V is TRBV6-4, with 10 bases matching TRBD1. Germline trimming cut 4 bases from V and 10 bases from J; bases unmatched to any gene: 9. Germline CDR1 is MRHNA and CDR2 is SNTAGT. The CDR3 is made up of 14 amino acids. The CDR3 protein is CASSADRDRGRAFF. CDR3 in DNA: TGTGCCAGCAGTGCCGACCGGGACAGGGGAAGAGCTTTCTTT.

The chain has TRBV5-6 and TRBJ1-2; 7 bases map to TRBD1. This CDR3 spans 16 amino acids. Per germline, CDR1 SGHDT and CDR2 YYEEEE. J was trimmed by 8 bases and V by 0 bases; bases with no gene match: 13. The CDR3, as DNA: TGTGCCAGCAGCTTGGTGGACAGGAGAAGGCTTGGCGGCTACACCTTC. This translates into CASSLVDRRRLGGYTF.

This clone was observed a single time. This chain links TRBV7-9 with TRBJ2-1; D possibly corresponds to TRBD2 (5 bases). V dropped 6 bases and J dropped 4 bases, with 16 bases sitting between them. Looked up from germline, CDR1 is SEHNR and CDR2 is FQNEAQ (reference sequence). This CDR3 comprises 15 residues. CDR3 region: CASSNSVALYNEQFF. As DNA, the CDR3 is TGTGCCAGCAGTAATAGCGTGGCCTTATACAATGAGCAGTTCTTC.

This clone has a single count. This CDR3 is CASSLSGLGETQYF. CDR3 DNA: TGTGCCAGCAGTTTGTCAGGGTTGGGAGAGACCCAGTACTTC. This chain links TRBV28 with TRBJ2-5, with D possibly being TRBD1 (5 bases). The CDR3 length is 14 residues. Germline CDR1 and CDR2: MDHEN and SYDVKM. The V gene lost 3 bases and the J gene lost 4 bases, with 12 bases spanning the gap.

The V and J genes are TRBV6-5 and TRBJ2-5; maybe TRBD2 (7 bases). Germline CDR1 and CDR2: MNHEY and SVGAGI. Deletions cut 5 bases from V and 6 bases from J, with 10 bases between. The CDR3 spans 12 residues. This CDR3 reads CASSTGGQTQYF. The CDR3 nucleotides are TGTGCCAGCAGTACCGGGGGGCAGACCCAGTACTTC.

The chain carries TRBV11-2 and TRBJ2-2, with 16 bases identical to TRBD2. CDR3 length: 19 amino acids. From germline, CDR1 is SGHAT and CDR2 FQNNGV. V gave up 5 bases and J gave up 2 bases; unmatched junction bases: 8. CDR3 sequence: CASSPRGLAGGPNTGELFF. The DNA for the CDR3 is TGTGCCAGCAGCCCACGGGGACTAGCGGGAGGGCCCAACACCGGGGAGCTGTTTTTT.

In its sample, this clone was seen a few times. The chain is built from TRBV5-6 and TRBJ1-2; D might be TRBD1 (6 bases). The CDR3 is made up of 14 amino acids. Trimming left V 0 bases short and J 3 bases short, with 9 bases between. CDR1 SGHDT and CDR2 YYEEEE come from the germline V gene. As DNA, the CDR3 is TGTGCCAGCAGCTTGGGACAGGCTTACTATGGCTACACCTTC. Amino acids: CASSLGQAYYGYTF.

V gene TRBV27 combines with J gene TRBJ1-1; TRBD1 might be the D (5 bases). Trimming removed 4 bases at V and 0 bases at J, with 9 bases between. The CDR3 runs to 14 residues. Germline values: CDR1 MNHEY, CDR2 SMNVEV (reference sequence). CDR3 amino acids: CASSSGLMNTEAFF. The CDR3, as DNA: TGTGCCAGCAGTTCGGGACTGATGAACACTGAAGCTTTCTTT.